The 15 T cell receptor beta chains below come from one sample, sequenced in a study of regulatory T cells in long-lasting Graves disease. Indicated time point: newly diagnosed GD, antithyroid drugs for less than 3 months. RNA from PBMCs was the source of the TCR library. According to the study, TCR beta libraries were built with iRepertoire HTBI primers and CDR3-region Arm-PCR. TCRdb passed the multiplex PCR reads through MiXCR, listing each CDR3 protein once. The sample records fewer than 400,000 distinct CDR3 sequences, over 15% being singletons. This material consisted of peripheral blood mononuclear cells (PBMCs), taken at new diagnosis, from a patient treated with antithyroid drugs. The receptors come from a female donor with Graves disease.

This clonotype came up many times. The V call is TRBV30, the J call TRBJ1-3, with 8 bases that match TRBD1. V lost 2 bases and J lost 4; bases outside the gene matches: 4. This CDR3 has 14 amino acids. Germline CDR1 reads GTSNPN; CDR2 reads SVGIG (reference sequence). The CDR3 nucleotides read TGTGCCTGGAGTACAGGGGGATCAGGAAACACCATATATTTT. Protein: CAWSTGGSGNTIYF.

This clonotype showed up many times. The chain links TRBV13 to TRBJ1-2; TRBD1 agrees at 7 bases. Losses at the gene ends were 0 bases for V and 0 bases for J; bases not matched to a gene: 10. From germline, CDR1 is PRHDT and CDR2 FYEKMQ (reference sequence). CDR3 length: 18 amino acids. The CDR3 nucleotides are TGTGCCAGCAGCTTAGGCCAAAACAGGGGTGGAGCTAACTATGGCTACACCTTC. Its protein is CASSLGQNRGGANYGYTF.

This clonotype was seen ten or more times. This chain links TRBV3-1 with TRBJ2-3, with D possibly TRBD1 on 5 matching bases. Per germline, CDR1 LGHDT and CDR2 YNNKEL (reference sequence). With 4 bases removed from V and 7 bases from J, the gap between germline ends came to 9 bases. This CDR3 comprises 12 residues. CDR3 in amino acids: CASSPRQNTQYF. CDR3 bases: TGTGCCAGCAGCCCGAGACAGAATACGCAGTATTTT.

In this sample, this clonotype turned up many times. The V gene is TRBV11-2, the J gene TRBJ1-2; D is unresolved. Germline values: CDR1 SGHAT, CDR2 FQNNGV. V lost 3 bases, J lost 0 bases, and 11 bases lay in between. This CDR3 has 15 residues. DNA of the CDR3: TGTGCCAGCAGCTTGAGGGTGGGCTCTAACTATGGCTACACCTTC. Translating gives CASSLRVGSNYGYTF.

This clonotype was recorded a few times. The gene calls are TRBV19 and TRBJ2-7, with 13 nucleotides matching TRBD2. With 6 bases clipped from V and 4 bases from J, the junction kept 3 bases outside the gene matches. The length of the CDR3 is 14 residues. The germline gives CDR1 LNHDA, CDR2 SQIVND (reference sequence). CDR3 protein: CASRRTSGGYEQYF. DNA of the CDR3: TGTGCCAGTAGAAGGACTAGCGGGGGTTACGAGCAGTACTTC.

The gene calls are TRBV3-1 and TRBJ2-1; 9 nucleotides align to TRBD2. Losses at the gene ends were 0 bases for V and 6 bases for J; bases not matched to a gene: 15. The CDR3 has 19 residues. From germline, CDR1 is LGHDT and CDR2 YNNKEL (reference sequence). CDR3 protein: CASSQDRGGRALVPNEQFF. The CDR3 DNA follows: TGTGCCAGCAGCCAAGATCGGGGCGGGAGGGCCCTGGTCCCCAATGAGCAGTTCTTC.

At least ten counts were recorded for this clonotype. The chain joins TRBV11-3 to TRBJ2-2; TRBD1 agrees at 8 bases. Germline CDR1 and CDR2: SGHNT and YENEEA. CDR3 length: 16 residues. V shed 0 bases, J shed 4 bases, and the junction held 4 bases outside the gene matches. The CDR3 is CASSLDRTGRTGELFF. CDR3 in DNA: TGTGCCAGCAGCTTAGATCGGACAGGGCGCACCGGGGAGCTGTTTTTT.

This clonotype occurred many times. The J gene is TRBJ2-7, the V gene TRBV6-1; D may be TRBD1 (6 bases). Germline assignment: CDR1 MNHNS and CDR2 SASEGT. This CDR3 is built from 12 residues. Trimming pared 11 bases from V and 10 bases from J, leaving 21 bases between. CDR3 bases: TGTGCCGCCGAAAAGGGGGACCGCTATCAGTACTTC. It is translated as CAAEKGDRYQYF.

This rearrangement joins TRBV7-2 to TRBJ2-7; 15 bases map to TRBD2. The V segment lost 4 bases and the J segment 4 bases; nucleotides outside the gene matches: 11. The CDR3 runs to 18 residues. Per the germline V gene, CDR1 is SGHTA and CDR2 is FQGNSA. The CDR3 loop reads CASSSRTSGRAAIYEQYF. The CDR3 region has the DNA TGTGCCAGCAGCTCCCGGACTAGCGGGAGGGCCGCTATTTACGAGCAGTACTTC.

This chain joins TRBV19 and TRBJ2-7; 8 positions match TRBD2. Germline V gene lookup returns CDR1 LNHDA and CDR2 SQIVND (reference sequence). This CDR3 is 15 amino acids long. The V gene end was trimmed by 1 base and the J gene end by 6 bases; junction bases not matched to a gene: 8. In DNA form, the CDR3 reads TGTGCCAGTAGTATAGGAGGGACTAGTTCGGCCGAGCAGTACTTC. Its translation is CASSIGGTSSAEQYF.

This rearrangement joins TRBV5-8 to TRBJ2-7; 11 bases are shared with TRBD2. V was pared by 2 bases and J by 5 bases, with 6 bases of the junction left unmatched. The CDR3 is 15 residues long. In germline, CDR1 is SGHTS, CDR2 YDEGEE. In nucleotides, the CDR3 is TGTGCCAGCAGCTTATTCACTAGCGGGAGTAACGAGCAGTACTTC. This sequence encodes CASSLFTSGSNEQYF.

This clonotype was counted ten times or more. The J gene is TRBJ2-3, the V gene TRBV11-2; D remains ambiguous. V lost 6 bases and J lost 0, with 19 bases in between. Germline V lookup: CDR1 SGHAT, CDR2 FQNNGV. The CDR3 has 17 residues. CDR3 amino acids: CASRFPLGKSSTDTQYF. CDR3 bases: TGTGCCAGCAGATTTCCCTTGGGGAAGTCTAGCACAGATACGCAGTATTTT.

This clonotype was detected a few times. V usage is TRBV12-3 or TRBV12-4 and J usage is TRBJ1-4; the match to TRBD1 covers 9 bases. The V and J ends lost 6 bases and 7 bases, in that order; junction bases with no gene match: 3. The CDR3 is 13 amino acids. DNA for the CDR3: TGTGCCAGCAGGCCGGGACAGGGTGAAAAACTGTTTTTT. This gives the protein CASRPGQGEKLFF.

In this sample, this clonotype turned up many times. The CDR3 reads CSADGGLAGGPAYEQYF. The CDR3 nucleotides read TGCAGTGCTGACGGCGGGCTAGCGGGAGGCCCGGCCTACGAGCAGTACTTC. The chain has TRBV20-1 and TRBJ2-7; 11 bases map to TRBD2. Germline V gives CDR1 DFQATT, CDR2 SNEGSKA (reference sequence). The trim removed 5 bases at V and 2 bases at J, leaving 14 bases unmatched. The CDR3 sequence is 17 residues long.

This chain links TRBV27 with TRBJ1-1, with 9 bases matching TRBD1. Germline V gene data show CDR1 as MNHEY and CDR2 as SMNVEV (reference sequence). The V and J ends lost 6 bases and 11 bases, in that order; junction bases with no gene match: 7. The CDR3 runs 12 residues. CDR3 nucleotides: TGTGCCAGCAGAACAGGGGGCGTTGGCGCTTTCTTT. This gives the protein CASRTGGVGAFF.